What follows are 13 T cell receptor beta chains derived from one specimen sequenced in a study of blood T cell repertoires in COVID-19. TCRdb's copy holds only in-frame clones and misses some; the assay was immunoSEQ multiplex PCR. The sample records 200,000 to 250,000 clones, about nine tenths being singletons. Sequencing was carried out using PBMCs or T cells enriched from blood (not recorded which). The origin of the receptors is a man in his forties who had recovered from COVID-19.

This clone was picked up one time. V and J are TRBV5-5 and TRBJ1-2; D not resolved. This CDR3 region has 15 residues. Between the trimmed V and J ends, which lost 3 bases and 0 bases, there was a span of 12 bases. The germline gives CDR1 SGHKS, CDR2 YYEKEE (reference sequence). The CDR3 sequence: CASSYVTGANYGYTF. CDR3 bases: TGTGCCAGCAGCTATGTCACTGGAGCTAACTATGGCTACACCTTC.

The V gene is TRBV2, the J gene TRBJ2-2; D is unresolved. V was clipped by 7 bases and J by 4 bases, with 16 bases between them. The CDR3 loop spans 15 amino acids. Germline assignment: CDR1 SNHLY and CDR2 FYNNEI. The CDR3 nucleotides read TGTGCCAGCACCGTCGGTCTTGGCGGCACCGGGGAGCTGTTTTTT. It yields the protein CASTVGLGGTGELFF.

V and J are TRBV5-1 and TRBJ2-1; possible D gene TRBD2, 5 bases. Trimming cost V 1 base and J 0 bases, with 11 bases left between them. Germline V gene sequence: CDR1 SGHRS, CDR2 YFSETQ. This CDR3 contains 16 residues. Written as DNA, the CDR3 is TGCGCCAGCAGCTTGAGTGGGGAGCCCTCCTACAATGAGCAGTTCTTC. Translated: CASSLSGEPSYNEQFF.

V and J are TRBV6-5 and TRBJ2-5; possibly TRBD2 for D (6 bases). Looked up from germline, CDR1 is MNHEY and CDR2 is SVGAGI. Trimming took off 5 bases at V and 7 bases at J, with 14 bases between the two ends. The length of the CDR3 is 13 residues. CDR3 coding DNA: TGTGCCAGCAGTCCCGGGACTTCCGGGACCCAGTACTTC. This translates into CASSPGTSGTQYF.

The chain recombines TRBV11-2 with TRBJ2-2; 10 nucleotides agree with TRBD2. V was clipped by 6 bases and J by 8 bases; unmatched bases: 12. Germline lookup yields CDR1 SGHAT and CDR2 FQNNGV. The CDR3 has 16 residues. The CDR3 region has the DNA TGTGCCAGCAGGACCACTAGCGGGGTTAAATTGGGGGAGCTGTTTTTT. Its translation is CASRTTSGVKLGELFF.

In regard to this clone: At one boundary the junction diverges from the germline segment, which might be a read error. The genes are TRBV6-4 and TRBJ2-7; 7 bases map to TRBD2. Germline loops: CDR1 MRHNA, CDR2 SNTAGT. CDR3 length: 13 residues. The CDR3 DNA is TGTGCCAGCAGTGACAGCCGGGACTACAAGCAGTACTTC. It codes for CASSDSRDYKQYF.

The CDR3 sequence is CASKLPGTSGPYEQYF. CDR3 DNA: TGTGCCAGCAAATTACCCGGGACTAGCGGGCCATACGAGCAGTACTTC. The V gene is TRBV13, the J gene TRBJ2-7; TRBD2 matches at 12 bases. This CDR3 region has 16 residues. Germline V gene sequence: CDR1 PRHDT, CDR2 FYEKMQ (reference sequence). V was pared by 7 bases and J by 4 bases, with 11 bases of the junction left unmatched.

The V and J genes are TRBV10-3 and TRBJ2-4; 11 bases line up with TRBD2. The CDR3 extends over 16 amino acids. Germline V CDR1 and CDR2: ENHRY, SYGVKD. V trimming: 0 bases; J trimming: 5 bases; junction bases outside the gene matches: 3. CDR3 residues: CAISESGLAEQNIQYF. The CDR3 DNA is TGTGCCATCAGTGAGTCGGGACTAGCGGAACAAAACATTCAGTACTTC.

This clone has a single count. The rearrangement links TRBV5-1 to TRBJ2-3; unclear D gene. The CDR3 extends over 15 amino acids. Trimming took off 9 bases at V and 0 bases at J, with 17 bases between the two ends. The germline V gene encodes CDR1 SGHRS and CDR2 YFSETQ. The CDR3 loop is CATSKAGTSTDTQYF. The CDR3 coding sequence is TGCGCCACCTCAAAAGCAGGTACTAGCACAGATACGCAGTATTTT.

The CDR3 nucleotides are TGTGCCAGCAGAGCTCAGGGTGGTAATTCACCCCTCCACTTT. Amino acid sequence: CASRAQGGNSPLHF. The rearrangement joins TRBV5-4 to TRBJ1-6; maybe TRBD1 (5 bases). V was trimmed by 5 bases and J by 6 bases, leaving 12 bases between them. This CDR3 has 14 amino acids. CDR1 and CDR2 (germline): SGHNT, YYREEE (reference sequence).

The V call is TRBV24-1, the J call TRBJ2-1; D gene uncertain. The CDR3 runs to 13 residues. CDR1 and CDR2 (germline): KGHDR, SFDVKD. Deletions cut 8 bases from V and 0 bases from J, with 7 bases between. DNA of the CDR3: TGTGCCACCACCGCTAGCTCCTACAATGAGCAGTTCTTC. Its protein is CATTASSYNEQFF.

The rearrangement links TRBV18 to TRBJ2-6; D gene uncertain. The CDR3 runs to 14 residues. The germline CDR1 and CDR2 sequences are KGHSH and LQKENI. V shed 3 bases and J shed 2 bases, with 5 bases lying between them. The CDR3 coding sequence is TGTGCCAGCTCACCTAGTCCTGGGGCCAACGTCCTGACTTTC. Amino acid sequence: CASSPSPGANVLTF.

The CDR3 reads CASSPPREKLFF. The DNA of the CDR3 is TGTGCCAGCAGCCCTCCCAGGGAAAAACTGTTTTTT. This rearrangement joins TRBV28 to TRBJ1-4; no definite D call. The V end was cut by 6 bases, the J end by 8 bases, with 10 bases between. Germline CDR1 MDHEN, CDR2 SYDVKM. The CDR3 sequence is 12 residues long.